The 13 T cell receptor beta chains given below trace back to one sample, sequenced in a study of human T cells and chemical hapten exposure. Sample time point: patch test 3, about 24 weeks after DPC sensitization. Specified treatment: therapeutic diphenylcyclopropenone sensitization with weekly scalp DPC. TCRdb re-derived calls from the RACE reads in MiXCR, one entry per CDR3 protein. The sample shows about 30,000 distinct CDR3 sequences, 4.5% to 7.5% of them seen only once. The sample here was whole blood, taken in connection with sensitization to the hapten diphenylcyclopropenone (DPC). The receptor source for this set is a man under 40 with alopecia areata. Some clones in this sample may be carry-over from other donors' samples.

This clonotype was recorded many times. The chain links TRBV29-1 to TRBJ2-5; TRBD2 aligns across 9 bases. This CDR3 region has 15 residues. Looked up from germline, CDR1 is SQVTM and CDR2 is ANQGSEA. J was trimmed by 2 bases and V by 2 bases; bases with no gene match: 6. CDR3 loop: CSVEFGLAGQETQYF. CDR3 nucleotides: TGCAGCGTTGAATTTGGGCTAGCGGGGCAAGAGACCCAGTACTTC.

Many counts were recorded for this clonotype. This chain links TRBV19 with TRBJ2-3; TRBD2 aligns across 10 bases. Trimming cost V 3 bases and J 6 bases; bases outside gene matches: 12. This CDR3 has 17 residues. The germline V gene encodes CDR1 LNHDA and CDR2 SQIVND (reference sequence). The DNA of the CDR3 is TGTGCCAGTAGTATCCGGCTCAAAGCGGGGGGGCCCGATACGCAGTATTTT. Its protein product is CASSIRLKAGGPDTQYF.

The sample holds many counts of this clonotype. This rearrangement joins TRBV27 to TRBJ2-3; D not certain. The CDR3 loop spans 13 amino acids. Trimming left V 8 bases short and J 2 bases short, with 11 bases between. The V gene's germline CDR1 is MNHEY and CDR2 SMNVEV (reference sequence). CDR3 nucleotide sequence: TGTGCCAGCCGTGTATGGGACACAGATACGCAGTATTTT. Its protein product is CASRVWDTDTQYF.

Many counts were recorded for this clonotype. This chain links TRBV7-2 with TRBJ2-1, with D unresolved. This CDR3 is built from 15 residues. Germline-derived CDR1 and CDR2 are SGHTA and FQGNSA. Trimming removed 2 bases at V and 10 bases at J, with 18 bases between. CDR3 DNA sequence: TGTGCCAGCAGCTTAAATAGTCCAGATCTATCAGAGCAGTTCTTC. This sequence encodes CASSLNSPDLSEQFF.

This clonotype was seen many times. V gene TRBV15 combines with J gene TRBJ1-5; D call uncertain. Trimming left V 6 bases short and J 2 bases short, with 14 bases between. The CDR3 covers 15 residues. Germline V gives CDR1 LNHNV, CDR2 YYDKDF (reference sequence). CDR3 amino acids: CATSLWGGGNQPQHF. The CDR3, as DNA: TGTGCCACCAGTCTTTGGGGTGGCGGCAATCAGCCCCAGCATTTT.

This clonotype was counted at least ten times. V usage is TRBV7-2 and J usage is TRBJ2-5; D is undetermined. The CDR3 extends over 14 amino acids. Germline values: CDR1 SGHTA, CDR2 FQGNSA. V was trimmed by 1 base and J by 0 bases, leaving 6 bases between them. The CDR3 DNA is TGTGCCAGCAGCTTAGTAAGATACCAAGAGACCCAGTACTTC. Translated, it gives CASSLVRYQETQYF.

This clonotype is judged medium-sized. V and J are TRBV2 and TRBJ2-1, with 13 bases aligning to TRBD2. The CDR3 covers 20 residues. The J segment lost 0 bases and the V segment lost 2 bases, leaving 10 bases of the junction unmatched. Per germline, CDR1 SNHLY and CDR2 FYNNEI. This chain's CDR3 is CASSEPRTSGGGSSYNEQFF. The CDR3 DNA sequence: TGTGCCAGCAGTGAACCCCGGACTAGCGGGGGCGGGAGCTCCTACAATGAGCAGTTCTTC.

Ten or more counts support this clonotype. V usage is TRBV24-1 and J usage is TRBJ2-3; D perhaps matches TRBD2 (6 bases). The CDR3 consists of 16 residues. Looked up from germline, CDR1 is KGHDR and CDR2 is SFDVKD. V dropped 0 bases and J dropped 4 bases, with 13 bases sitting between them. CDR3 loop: CATSDLPGGLADTQYF. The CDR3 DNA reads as TGTGCCACCAGTGATTTGCCCGGGGGTCTCGCAGATACGCAGTATTTT.

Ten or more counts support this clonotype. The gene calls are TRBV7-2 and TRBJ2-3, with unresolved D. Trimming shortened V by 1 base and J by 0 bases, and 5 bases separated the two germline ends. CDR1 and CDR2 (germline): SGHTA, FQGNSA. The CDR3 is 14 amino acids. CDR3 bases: TGTGCCAGCAGCTTAGACGTCAGCACAGATACGCAGTATTTT. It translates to CASSLDVSTDTQYF. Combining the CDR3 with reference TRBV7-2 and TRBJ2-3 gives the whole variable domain GAGVSQSPSNKVTEKGKDVELRCDPISGHTALYWYRQSLGQGLEFLIYFQGNSAPDKSGLPSDRFSAERTGGSVSTLTIQRTQQEDSAVYLCASSLDVSTDTQYFGPGTRLTVL.

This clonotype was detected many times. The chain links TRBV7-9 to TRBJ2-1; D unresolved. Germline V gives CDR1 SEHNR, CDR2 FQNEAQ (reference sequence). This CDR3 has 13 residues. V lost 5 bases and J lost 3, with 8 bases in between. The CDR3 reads CASSPYRYNEQFF. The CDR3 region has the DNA TGTGCCAGCAGCCCCTACCGCTACAATGAGCAGTTCTTC. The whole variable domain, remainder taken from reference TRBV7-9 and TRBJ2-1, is DTGVSQNPRHKITKRGQNVTFRCDPISEHNRLYWYRQTLGQGPEFLTYFQNEAQLEKSRLLSDRFSAERPKGSFSTLEIQRTEQGDSAMYLCASSPYRYNEQFFGPGTRLTVL.

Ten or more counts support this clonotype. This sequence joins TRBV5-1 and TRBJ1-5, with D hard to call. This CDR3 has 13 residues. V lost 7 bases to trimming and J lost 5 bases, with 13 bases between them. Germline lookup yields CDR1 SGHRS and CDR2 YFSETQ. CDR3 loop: CASAERWDQPQHF. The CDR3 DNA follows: TGCGCCAGCGCCGAACGGTGGGATCAGCCCCAGCATTTT.

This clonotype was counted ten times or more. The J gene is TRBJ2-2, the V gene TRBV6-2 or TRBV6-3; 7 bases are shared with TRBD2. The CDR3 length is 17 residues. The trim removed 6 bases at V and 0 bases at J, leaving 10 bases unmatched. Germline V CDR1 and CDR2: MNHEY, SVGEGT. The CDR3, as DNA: TGTGCCAGCAGCCTCAAGGGGAGGGTGTCGAACACCGGGGAGCTGTTTTTT. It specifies CASSLKGRVSNTGELFF.

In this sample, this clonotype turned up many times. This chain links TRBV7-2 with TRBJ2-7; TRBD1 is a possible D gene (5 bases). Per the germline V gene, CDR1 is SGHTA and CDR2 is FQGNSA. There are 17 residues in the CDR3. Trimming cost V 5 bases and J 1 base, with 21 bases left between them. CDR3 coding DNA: TGTGCCAGCAGCCCCCCCATGGGGCGAGACCAATCCTACGAGCAGTACTTC. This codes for CASSPPMGRDQSYEQYF. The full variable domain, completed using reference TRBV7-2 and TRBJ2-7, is GAGVSQSPSNKVTEKGKDVELRCDPISGHTALYWYRQSLGQGLEFLIYFQGNSAPDKSGLPSDRFSAERTGGSVSTLTIQRTQQEDSAVYLCASSPPMGRDQSYEQYFGPGTRLTVT.